A selection of T cell receptor beta chains follows, all from one sample in a study of T-cell memory formation after mild COVID-19. TCRdb redid the calling of the 5' RACE reads with MiXCR, one entry per CDR3 protein. The sample gives about 440,000 distinct CDR3 sequences, over 15% of which show up once; 7.5% to 9.5% is in the top ten. Source material: PBMCs or a T cell subset sorted from them (not recorded which). The receptor source for this set is an adult woman who had mild COVID-19 (a few samples of this study predate the infection). Cell type and time point are not known. Both conserved end residues are part of each CDR3. Fields, in order: clone size, D gene, V gene, J gene, CDR3 protein, CDR3 DNA. A D gene is named only where the DNA matches it firmly. Some rows have no size entry. The others give once, few or many, or a class for an expanded clone.

.	TRBD1	TRBV6-1	TRBJ1-5	CASRPGQGRNQPQHF	TGTGCCAGCAGACCCGGACAGGGGAGGAATCAGCCCCAGCATTTT
few	.	TRBV6-5	TRBJ2-5	CASSYYGGVRQETQYF	TGTGCCAGCAGTTACTACGGGGGAGTTAGGCAAGAGACCCAGTACTTC
.	TRBD2	TRBV24-1	TRBJ2-3	CATSDTTSGFTDTQYF	TGTGCCACCAGTGATACGACTAGCGGGTTCACAGATACGCAGTATTTT
few	.	TRBV29-1	TRBJ1-2	CSVEEIGTPYGYTF	TGCAGCGTTGAAGAAATTGGGACACCCTATGGCTACACCTTC
few	.	TRBV15	TRBJ2-7	CATSRDKQVYEQYF	TGTGCCACCAGCAGAGATAAACAGGTCTACGAGCAGTACTTC
few	.	TRBV12-3/TRBV12-4	TRBJ1-1	CASSLRTDADTEAFF	TGTGCCAGCAGTTTAAGGACGGACGCGGACACTGAAGCTTTCTTT
.	.	TRBV12-3/TRBV12-4	TRBJ2-1	CASREGALNEQFF	TGTGCCAGCAGGGAGGGAGCCCTAAATGAGCAGTTCTTC
.	.	TRBV15	TRBJ1-4	CATSSHLQYEEKLFF	TGTGCCACCAGCAGTCATCTACAGTATGAGGAAAAACTGTTTTTT
.	.	TRBV14	TRBJ1-1	CASSPQTTQTEAFF	TGTGCCAGCAGCCCTCAAACGACCCAGACTGAAGCTTTCTTT
few	.	TRBV19	TRBJ2-3	CASSASRLSRTDTQYF	TGTGCCAGTAGTGCATCTAGACTGAGCCGCACAGATACGCAGTATTTT
.	.	TRBV5-5	TRBJ1-5	CASSLFTGGGVQPQHF	TGTGCCAGCAGCTTGTTTACCGGGGGTGGGGTTCAGCCCCAGCATTTT
few	TRBD2	TRBV29-1	TRBJ2-2	CSVGYSGAGELFF	TGCAGCGTTGGGTACAGCGGGGCCGGGGAGCTGTTTTTT
.	TRBD2	TRBV5-4	TRBJ2-3	CASSLAGALTDTQYF	TGTGCCAGCAGCCTAGCGGGGGCCCTCACAGATACGCAGTATTTT
.	.	TRBV6-5	TRBJ1-2	CASSDRVLGYTF	TGTGCCAGCAGTGATCGGGTGCTGGGCTACACCTTC
.	TRBD1	TRBV28	TRBJ2-1	CASSGQGVSEQFF	TGTGCCAGCAGTGGACAGGGAGTTAGTGAGCAGTTCTTC
few	.	TRBV20-1	TRBJ1-2	CSASRGVGHGYTF	TGCAGTGCGTCCCGGGGGGTGGGGCATGGCTACACCTTC
few	.	TRBV7-2	TRBJ2-5	CASRSSTGLGETQYF	TGTGCCAGCAGATCTTCGACAGGCCTTGGGGAGACCCAGTACTTC
.	.	TRBV20-1	TRBJ2-1	CSASRLNEQFF	TGCAGTGCTAGTAGGCTGAATGAGCAGTTCTTC
few	.	TRBV5-6	TRBJ2-5	CASSWGLRSLPQETQYF	TGTGCCAGCAGCTGGGGACTGAGGTCCCTCCCCCAAGAGACCCAGTACTTC
.	.	TRBV12-3/TRBV12-4	TRBJ2-3	CASSLYGNTQYF	TGTGCCAGCAGTTTATACGGTAACACGCAGTATTTT
.	TRBD2	TRBV7-6	TRBJ2-1	CASSPLGSGRANEQFF	TGTGCCAGCAGTCCCCTGGGGAGCGGGAGGGCAAATGAGCAGTTCTTC
.	TRBD1	TRBV12-5	TRBJ1-2	CASGLAHRGDYGYTF	TGTGCTAGTGGTTTGGCCCACAGGGGGGACTATGGCTACACCTTC